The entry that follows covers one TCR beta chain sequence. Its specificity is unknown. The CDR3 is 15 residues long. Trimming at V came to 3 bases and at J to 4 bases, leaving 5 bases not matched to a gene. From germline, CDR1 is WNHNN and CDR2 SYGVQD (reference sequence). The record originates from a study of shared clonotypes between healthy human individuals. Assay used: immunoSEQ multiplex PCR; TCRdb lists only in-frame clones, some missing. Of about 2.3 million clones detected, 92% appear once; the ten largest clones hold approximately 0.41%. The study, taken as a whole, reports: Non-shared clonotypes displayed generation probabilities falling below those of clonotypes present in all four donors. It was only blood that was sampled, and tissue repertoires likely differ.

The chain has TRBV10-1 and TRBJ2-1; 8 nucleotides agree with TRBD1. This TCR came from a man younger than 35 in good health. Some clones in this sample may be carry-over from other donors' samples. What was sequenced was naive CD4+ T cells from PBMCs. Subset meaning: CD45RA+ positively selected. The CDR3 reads CASSDAGQAYNEQFF. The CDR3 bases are TGCGCCAGCAGTGATGCGGGACAGGCGTACAATGAGCAGTTCTTC.